The rows below give T cell receptor beta chains drawn from one sample of a study of blood T cells in healthy people across ages. TCRdb reanalysed the 5' RACE reads using MiXCR and keeps one entry per CDR3 protein. The sample shows about 570,000 distinct CDR3 sequences, 27% of them seen only once. The sample was blood. The receptors stem from a woman in her 70s in good health. CDR3s include the opening cysteine and the closing phenylalanine or tryptophan. Fields, in order: J gene, V gene, clone size, D gene, CDR3 protein, CDR3 DNA. D genes are given only for firm matches. The size field is filled for only some rows; it gives once, few, many or a size class.

J gene: TRBJ1-1; V gene: TRBV7-2; clone size: .; D gene: TRBD1; CDR3 protein: CACSPQGQIDTEAFF; CDR3 DNA: TGTGCCTGCAGTCCACAGGGGCAGATTGACACTGAAGCTTTCTTT
J gene: TRBJ2-5; V gene: TRBV5-6; clone size: .; D gene: .; CDR3 protein: CASSLGRSETQYF; CDR3 DNA: TGTGCCAGCAGCTTGGGTAGATCAGAGACCCAGTACTTC
J gene: TRBJ2-1; V gene: TRBV29-1; clone size: .; D gene: .; CDR3 protein: CSVGRDAFYNEQFF; CDR3 DNA: TGCAGCGTTGGCAGGGACGCTTTTTACAATGAGCAGTTCTTC
J gene: TRBJ2-4; V gene: TRBV6-6; clone size: few; D gene: TRBD1; CDR3 protein: CASSPRTGMNIQYF; CDR3 DNA: TGTGCCAGCAGTCCCAGGACAGGGATGAACATTCAGTACTTC
J gene: TRBJ2-5; V gene: TRBV7-2; clone size: few; D gene: TRBD2; CDR3 protein: CASSLTSGGYQETQYF; CDR3 DNA: TGTGCCAGCAGCCTAACTAGCGGGGGGTACCAAGAGACCCAGTACTTC
J gene: TRBJ2-1; V gene: TRBV7-2; clone size: .; D gene: .; CDR3 protein: CASSLATGRNEQFF; CDR3 DNA: TGTGCCAGCAGCTTAGCTACAGGGAGGAATGAGCAGTTCTTC
J gene: TRBJ2-1; V gene: TRBV29-1; clone size: .; D gene: TRBD1; CDR3 protein: CSVTQGFFYNEQFF; CDR3 DNA: TGCAGCGTGACACAGGGGTTCTTCTACAATGAGCAGTTCTTC
J gene: TRBJ1-4; V gene: TRBV10-3; clone size: .; D gene: .; CDR3 protein: CATQARDEKLFF; CDR3 DNA: TGTGCCACCCAGGCCAGGGACGAAAAACTGTTTTTT
J gene: TRBJ1-4; V gene: TRBV20-1; clone size: few; D gene: .; CDR3 protein: CSARQTEKLFF; CDR3 DNA: TGCAGTGCTAGACAAACTGAAAAACTGTTTTTT
J gene: TRBJ2-6; V gene: TRBV7-2; clone size: .; D gene: TRBD1; CDR3 protein: CASSFGRGRGANALTF; CDR3 DNA: TGTGCCAGCAGCTTTGGCAGGGGGCGCGGGGCCAACGCCCTGACTTTC
J gene: TRBJ1-1; V gene: TRBV6-5; clone size: .; D gene: .; CDR3 protein: CASSYWEGETEAFF; CDR3 DNA: TGTGCCAGCAGTTATTGGGAGGGGGAAACTGAAGCTTTCTTT
J gene: TRBJ2-5; V gene: TRBV6-1; clone size: many; D gene: .; CDR3 protein: CASRPKGGAWQETQYF; CDR3 DNA: TGTGCCAGCAGGCCAAAGGGGGGGGCCTGGCAAGAGACCCAGTACTTC
J gene: TRBJ1-1; V gene: TRBV20-1; clone size: .; D gene: TRBD1; CDR3 protein: CSAQETGGYTEAFF; CDR3 DNA: TGCAGTGCTCAAGAGACAGGGGGTTACACTGAAGCTTTCTTT
J gene: TRBJ2-5; V gene: TRBV3-1; clone size: .; D gene: .; CDR3 protein: CASSQTPAAGDGTQYF; CDR3 DNA: TGTGCCAGCAGCCAAACCCCTGCGGCAGGGGACGGGACCCAGTACTTC
J gene: TRBJ2-1; V gene: TRBV29-1; clone size: .; D gene: TRBD2; CDR3 protein: CSVEGLAGAVYNEQFF; CDR3 DNA: TGCAGCGTGGAGGGACTAGCGGGAGCGGTCTACAATGAGCAGTTCTTC
J gene: TRBJ2-5; V gene: TRBV18; clone size: few; D gene: .; CDR3 protein: CASSRAEVETQYF; CDR3 DNA: TGTGCCAGCTCCAGGGCGGAGGTAGAGACCCAGTACTTC
J gene: TRBJ2-3; V gene: TRBV20-1; clone size: .; D gene: .; CDR3 protein: CSAPQRDPRTDTQYF; CDR3 DNA: TGCAGTGCTCCTCAAAGGGACCCCCGCACAGATACGCAGTATTTT
J gene: TRBJ2-1; V gene: TRBV7-2; clone size: .; D gene: .; CDR3 protein: CASTPGELHNEQFF; CDR3 DNA: TGTGCCAGCACCCCGGGGGAGCTTCATAATGAGCAGTTCTTC
J gene: TRBJ1-2; V gene: TRBV6-5; clone size: .; D gene: .; CDR3 protein: CASRQGTNYGYTF; CDR3 DNA: TGTGCCAGCAGACAGGGAACCAACTATGGCTACACCTTC
J gene: TRBJ1-1; V gene: TRBV20-1; clone size: few; D gene: .; CDR3 protein: CSARVLFLGTEAFF; CDR3 DNA: TGCAGTGCTAGAGTACTCTTCCTGGGCACTGAAGCTTTCTTT
J gene: TRBJ2-5; V gene: TRBV29-1; clone size: .; D gene: .; CDR3 protein: CSVLSDKETKYF; CDR3 DNA: TGCAGCGTCCTCTCGGACAAAGAGACCAAGTACTTC
J gene: TRBJ2-7; V gene: TRBV7-3; clone size: few; D gene: TRBD2; CDR3 protein: CASSLYGTSGGTYEQYF; CDR3 DNA: TGTGCCAGCAGCTTATACGGGACTAGCGGGGGGACATACGAGCAGTACTTC
J gene: TRBJ2-3; V gene: TRBV25-1; clone size: .; D gene: .; CDR3 protein: CASSKDITDTQYF; CDR3 DNA: TGTGCCAGCAGCAAGGATATCACAGATACGCAGTATTTT
J gene: TRBJ2-7; V gene: TRBV19; clone size: .; D gene: TRBD1; CDR3 protein: CASSLMDRAGYEQYF; CDR3 DNA: TGTGCCAGTAGCCTGATGGACAGGGCGGGGTACGAGCAGTACTTC
J gene: TRBJ2-7; V gene: TRBV4-2; clone size: .; D gene: TRBD2; CDR3 protein: CASSRRGTSGALHYEQYF; CDR3 DNA: TGTGCCAGCAGCCGCCGAGGGACTAGCGGGGCTTTACACTACGAGCAGTACTTC
J gene: TRBJ1-2; V gene: TRBV29-1; clone size: .; D gene: .; CDR3 protein: CSVSGEIGYTF; CDR3 DNA: TGCAGCGTTTCAGGGGAAATCGGCTACACCTTC
J gene: TRBJ1-3; V gene: TRBV7-2; clone size: few; D gene: .; CDR3 protein: CASSVTGFSSGNTIYF; CDR3 DNA: TGTGCCAGCAGCGTGACCGGGTTCAGCTCTGGAAACACCATATATTTT
J gene: TRBJ1-1; V gene: TRBV3-1; clone size: few; D gene: .; CDR3 protein: CASSQGEGNFGMNTEAFF; CDR3 DNA: TGTGCCAGCAGCCAAGGTGAGGGCAACTTCGGGATGAACACTGAAGCTTTCTTT
J gene: TRBJ2-3; V gene: TRBV20-1; clone size: .; D gene: .; CDR3 protein: CSAWTETSTDTQYF; CDR3 DNA: TGCAGTGCCTGGACAGAGACTAGCACAGATACGCAGTATTTT
J gene: TRBJ2-7; V gene: TRBV6-2/TRBV6-3; clone size: few; D gene: .; CDR3 protein: CASSHGVSEQYF; CDR3 DNA: TGTGCCAGCAGTCATGGAGTTTCCGAGCAGTACTTC
J gene: TRBJ2-5; V gene: TRBV7-6; clone size: many; D gene: .; CDR3 protein: CASSSLGETQYF; CDR3 DNA: TGTGCCAGCAGCTCCTTGGGTGAGACCCAGTACTTC
J gene: TRBJ2-1; V gene: TRBV7-3; clone size: few; D gene: TRBD1; CDR3 protein: CASSLGQGRRNEQFF; CDR3 DNA: TGTGCCAGCAGCTTAGGACAGGGGAGGCGAAATGAGCAGTTCTTC
J gene: TRBJ1-2; V gene: TRBV12-3/TRBV12-4; clone size: .; D gene: .; CDR3 protein: CASSLMRQSNYGYTF; CDR3 DNA: TGTGCCAGCAGTTTAATGAGGCAATCTAACTATGGCTACACCTTT
J gene: TRBJ2-1; V gene: TRBV9; clone size: .; D gene: TRBD2; CDR3 protein: CASSPRTSLNEQFF; CDR3 DNA: TGTGCCAGCAGCCCTCGGACTAGCCTAAATGAGCAGTTCTTC
J gene: TRBJ2-5; V gene: TRBV2; clone size: .; D gene: .; CDR3 protein: CASSVPVFKETQYF; CDR3 DNA: TGTGCCAGCAGTGTTCCTGTTTTTAAAGAGACCCAGTACTTC
J gene: TRBJ1-1; V gene: TRBV20-1; clone size: .; D gene: TRBD1; CDR3 protein: CSARDRRGRPTEAFF; CDR3 DNA: TGCAGTGCTAGAGATAGGAGGGGGCGCCCCACTGAAGCTTTCTTT
J gene: TRBJ1-3; V gene: TRBV5-1; clone size: .; D gene: .; CDR3 protein: CASSPQGEGNTIYF; CDR3 DNA: TGCGCCAGCAGCCCCCAAGGGGAGGGAAACACCATATATTTT
J gene: TRBJ2-3; V gene: TRBV9; clone size: .; D gene: .; CDR3 protein: CASSVGKTDTQYF; CDR3 DNA: TGTGCCAGCAGCGTAGGAAAAACAGATACGCAGTATTTT
J gene: TRBJ1-1; V gene: TRBV6-5; clone size: .; D gene: .; CDR3 protein: CASTLSGGGEAFF; CDR3 DNA: TGTGCCAGCACCCTATCCGGGGGGGGTGAAGCTTTCTTT
J gene: TRBJ2-5; V gene: TRBV5-5; clone size: .; D gene: .; CDR3 protein: CASSFGYAQETQYF; CDR3 DNA: TGTGCCAGCAGCTTCGGTTACGCCCAAGAGACCCAGTACTTC
J gene: TRBJ2-7; V gene: TRBV7-2; clone size: .; D gene: .; CDR3 protein: CASSFSQVLSYEQYF; CDR3 DNA: TGTGCCAGCAGCTTTAGCCAGGTCCTCTCCTACGAGCAGTACTTC
J gene: TRBJ1-5; V gene: TRBV9; clone size: once; D gene: .; CDR3 protein: CANSVALIYGDQPQHF; CDR3 DNA: TGTGCCAATAGCGTAGCTTTAATTTATGGGGATCAGCCCCAGCATTTT